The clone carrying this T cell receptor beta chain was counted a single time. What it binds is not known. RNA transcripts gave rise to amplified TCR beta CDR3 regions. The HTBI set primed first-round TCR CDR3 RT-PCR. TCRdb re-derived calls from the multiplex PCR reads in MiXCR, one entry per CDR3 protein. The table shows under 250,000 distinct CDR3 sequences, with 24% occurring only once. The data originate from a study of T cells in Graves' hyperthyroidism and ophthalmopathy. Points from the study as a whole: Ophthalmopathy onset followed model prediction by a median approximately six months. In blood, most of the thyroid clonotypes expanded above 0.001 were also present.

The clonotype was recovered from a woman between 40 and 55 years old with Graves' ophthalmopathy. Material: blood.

The CDR3, as DNA: TGTGCCAGCAGCTTAGGAGGACAGGCGGGAGCTTTCTTT. Protein: CASSLGGQAGAFF. This chain uses TRBV7-9 with TRBJ1-1; 7 positions agree with TRBD1. V lost 1 base, J lost 10 bases, and 6 bases stayed unmatched. The germline CDR1 and CDR2 sequences are SEHNR and FQNEAQ (reference sequence). The CDR3 runs to 13 residues. The whole variable domain, remainder taken from reference TRBV7-9 and TRBJ1-1, is DTGVSQNPRHKITKRGQNVTFRCDPISEHNRLYWYRQTLGQGPEFLTYFQNEAQLEKSRLLSDRFSAERPKGSFSTLEIQRTEQGDSAMYLCASSLGGQAGAFFGQGTRLTVV.